These 5 T cell receptor beta chains share one sample of origin, sequenced in a study of T cell responses to AZD1222 COVID-19 vaccine. Clones were sequenced by immunoSEQ multiplex PCR, and TCRdb holds only the in-frame ones, with some missing. This repertoire shows around 81,000 clones, approximately 90% found once; its top ten account for approximately 8%. The specimen comprised peripheral blood, sampled 28 days after the second AZD1222 dose. The receptors were sampled from an adult who received the AZD1222 COVID-19 vaccine.

This chain connects TRBV7-3 to TRBJ2-2; TRBD1 matches 8 bases. The CDR3 spans 14 residues. Germline CDR1 is SGHTA and CDR2 is FQGTGA. V lost 4 bases to trimming and J lost 5 bases; unmatched junction nucleotides: 3. The CDR3 sequence: CASSSGQGTGELFF. The DNA of the CDR3 is TGTGCCAGCAGCTCCGGACAGGGTACCGGGGAGCTGTTTTTT.

This chain links TRBV9 with TRBJ2-5; D may correspond to TRBD1 or TRBD2 (5 bases each). Germline V gene data show CDR1 as SGDLS and CDR2 as YYNGEE. Between the trimmed V and J ends, which lost 0 bases and 8 bases, there was a span of 8 bases. The CDR3 totals 12 residues. CDR3 region: CASSVAGTTQYF. The CDR3 region has the DNA TGTGCCAGCAGCGTAGCAGGGACCACCCAGTACTTC.

V and J are TRBV5-1 and TRBJ1-3; D not resolved. The CDR3 has 15 residues. Trimming removed 4 bases at V and 4 bases at J, with 15 bases between. Per the germline V gene, CDR1 is SGHRS and CDR2 is YFSETQ. This CDR3 reads CASSASTFTGNTIYF. The CDR3 DNA is TGCGCCAGCAGCGCTTCGACATTTACCGGAAACACCATATATTTT.

The chain has TRBV19 and TRBJ1-5, with 7 bases matching TRBD1. V dropped 6 bases and J dropped 5; count of bases not matched to a gene: 1. This CDR3 contains 12 residues. Germline values: CDR1 LNHDA, CDR2 SQIVND (reference sequence). The CDR3 reads CASSDRDQPQHF. CDR3 bases: TGTGCCAGTAGCGACAGGGATCAGCCCCAGCATTTT.

The chain links TRBV5-1 to TRBJ1-1, with TRBD1 matching over 10 bases. The V gene's germline CDR1 is SGHRS and CDR2 YFSETQ. Trimming removed 0 bases from V and 3 bases from J; junction bases left unmatched: 8. This CDR3 region has 17 residues. CDR3 amino acids: CASSLELSGTGDTEAFF. The CDR3 DNA reads as TGCGCCAGCAGCTTGGAATTAAGCGGGACAGGGGACACTGAAGCTTTCTTT.